This T cell receptor (beta chain) was profiled in a study of blood T cell repertoires in COVID-19. Looking at the study overall: Sites across the United States, Italy and Spain contributed samples from acute and convalescent COVID-19. PBMCs, B-cell-depleted T cells, or T cells were the source of the cDNA or gDNA that made up the material.

In the original processing: It was from reference gene primer amplification that nucleated cell counts were estimated. The table came from immunoSEQ multiplex PCR; TCRdb's copy has only in-frame clones and leaves some out. V and J calls and clone size are as listed in that table; D and trimming were resolved from the DNA. Of about 180,000 clones listed, about 87% are singletons. Germline V gives CDR1 GTSNPN, CDR2 SVGIG (reference sequence). The CDR3 is 19 residues long. Those enrolled in Seattle joined during active infection and were followed longitudinally afterward. Concerning this clone itself: At one end, the junction sequence differs from germline, possibly due to a read error.

The sample taken for sequencing was peripheral blood. The V and J genes are TRBV30 and TRBJ2-1; TRBD1 might be the D (5 bases). The sequence was collected from a man in his sixties with COVID-19, enrolled during active disease. The CDR3 DNA is TGTGCCTGGAGTGTACCCGGGTGGGTCCCGGACACACACTACAATGGGCAGTTCTTC. It specifies CAWSVPGWVPDTHYNGQFF. The variable domain in full, with the rest retrieved from reference TRBV30 and TRBJ2-1, is SQTIHQWPATLVQPVGSPLSLECTVEGTSNPNLYWYRQAAGRGLQLLFYSVGIGQISSEVPQNLSASRPQDRQFILSSKKLLLSDSGFYLCAWSVPGWVPDTHYNGQFFGPGTRLTVL.